This is a list of T cell receptor beta chains from one sample in a study of a mutant IDH1 vaccine in newly diagnosed glioma. The method was immunoSEQ multiplex PCR; TCRdb's version includes in-frame clones alone and lacks a portion of them. The sample has tens of thousands of clones; 87% are singletons. Their target antigens are unknown. Sequenced here: PBMCs, sampled from a glioma patient whose treatment included an IDH1 peptide vaccine. These TCRs come from a man in his forties or fifties with glioma. The CDR3 runs from the conserved cysteine through the conserved F or W. D genes are given only for firm matches. Clone size is given for some rows only: seen once, a few or many times, or a class if the clone is expanded.

>-|TRBJ2-7|TRBD2|TRBV5-5
CASSLVGLAGVYDEQYF
TGTGCCAGCAGCTTGGTGGGACTAGCGGGAGTATATGACGAGCAGTACTTC
>-|TRBJ2-7|TRBD2|TRBV5-1
CASSTRTREYEQYF
TGCGCCAGCAGCACCCGGACTAGAGAGTACGAGCAGTACTTC
>-|TRBJ2-5|TRBD1|TRBV13
CASSVGQGRTQYF
TGTGCCAGCAGCGTAGGACAGGGGAGGACCCAGTACTTC
>few|TRBJ1-2|TRBD1|TRBV5-4
CASSPGPGTGTEGYTF
TGTGCCAGCAGCCCCGGTCCCGGGACAGGGACGGAAGGCTACACCTTC
>once|TRBJ1-5|TRBD1|TRBV7-9
CASSPNRGGQPQHF
TGTGCCAGCAGCCCCAACAGGGGAGGACAGCCCCAGCATTTT
>-|TRBJ1-1|-|TRBV6-5
CASSYSGGWGTEAFF
TGTGCCAGCAGTTACTCCGGGGGCTGGGGGACTGAAGCTTTCTTT
>-|TRBJ1-5|-|TRBV7-6
CASSLGFGPISNQPQHF
TGTGCCAGCAGCTTAGGTTTTGGACCGATTAGCAATCAGCCCCAGCATTTT
>few|TRBJ1-1|-|TRBV7-7
CASSPSSGAEAFF
TGTGCCAGCAGCCCTAGTTCCGGGGCTGAAGCTTTCTTT
>-|TRBJ1-1|TRBD1|TRBV10-3
CAITKGQGGGGTEAFF
TGTGCCATTACTAAGGGACAGGGGGGCGGAGGCACTGAAGCTTTCTTT
>-|TRBJ2-7|TRBD1|TRBV2
CASSWDRGHEQYF
TGTGCCAGCAGCTGGGACAGGGGCCACGAGCAGTACTTC
>-|TRBJ2-1|-|TRBV28
CASKSAGGSYNEQFF
TGTGCCAGCAAGAGCGCAGGGGGGTCCTACAATGAGCAGTTCTTC
>-|TRBJ1-5|TRBD1|TRBV7-2
CASSRFGRGSNQPQHF
TGTGCCAGCAGCCGCTTTGGCAGGGGGTCGAATCAGCCCCAGCATTTT
>-|TRBJ2-4|-|TRBV6-1
CASSDGDSHKAKNIQYF
TGTGCCAGCAGTGATGGGGATAGCCACAAAGCCAAAAACATTCAGTACTTC
>-|TRBJ2-1|TRBD1|TRBV5-1
CASRPQGATYNEQFF
TGCGCCAGCAGACCACAGGGGGCAACCTACAATGAGCAGTTCTTC
>-|TRBJ2-5|TRBD2|TRBV4-2
CASSQREMGWEQYF
TGTGCCAGCAGCCAGCGGGAGATGGGATGGGAGCAGTACTTC
>-|TRBJ2-4|-|TRBV25-1
CASNWREPLAKNIQYF
TGTGCCAGCAACTGGAGGGAACCCTTAGCCAAAAACATTCAGTACTTC
>-|TRBJ2-3|-|TRBV18
CASSPGTRDTQYF
TGTGCCAGCTCACCAGGGACGCGAGATACGCAGTATTTT
>-|TRBJ2-4|TRBD2|TRBV7-2
CASSLLGATGLVNIQYF
TGTGCCAGCAGCCTCCTAGGGGCCACGGGACTAGTAAACATTCAGTACTTC
>-|TRBJ2-7|-|TRBV5-4
CASSLLALPYEQYF
TGTGCCAGCAGCTTGTTGGCACTGCCCTACGAGCAGTACTTC
>-|TRBJ2-2|-|TRBV9
CASKSGTPGSGELFF
TGTGCCAGCAAGTCCGGGACACCTGGCTCCGGGGAGCTGTTTTTT
>-|TRBJ2-7|-|TRBV7-3
CASSSPEAVPYEQYF
TGTGCCAGCAGCTCCCCGGAGGCAGTTCCCTACGAGCAGTACTTC
>-|TRBJ2-7|-|TRBV4-1
CASSQGGDRYEQYF
TGCGCCAGCAGCCAAGGTGGGGACCGCTACGAGCAGTACTTC
>-|TRBJ1-2|-|TRBV19
CASISQGSLNYGYTF
TGTGCCAGTATCTCGCAGGGATCACTCAACTATGGCTACACCTTC
>-|TRBJ2-7|TRBD2|TRBV19
CASRGGSGISYEQYF
TGTGCCAGTCGCGGGGGTAGCGGGATCTCCTACGAGCAGTACTTC
>-|TRBJ2-7|-|TRBV20-1
CSGTNTYEQYF
TGCAGTGGGACGAATACCTACGAGCAGTACTTC
>once|TRBJ2-3|-|TRBV6-4
CASSAGLSTDTQYF
TGTGCCAGCAGTGCGGGTCTAAGCACAGATACGCAGTATTTT
>-|TRBJ2-1|-|TRBV2
CASSGPRKEQFF
TGTGCCAGCAGTGGTCCCCGAAAAGAGCAGTTCTTC
>once|TRBJ2-5|-|TRBV19
CASSDPTAETQYF
TGTGCCAGTAGTGACCCCACAGCCGAGACCCAGTACTTC
>-|TRBJ1-1|-|TRBV7-9
CASSKEAGPTEAFF
TGTGCCAGCAGCAAAGAGGCAGGGCCGACTGAAGCTTTCTTT
>-|TRBJ2-7|-|TRBV6-5
CASSYSGLGAYEQYF
TGTGCCAGCAGTTACTCTGGCTTAGGAGCCTACGAGCAGTACTTC
>-|TRBJ2-5|-|TRBV7-2
CASADARGGETQYF
TGTGCCAGCGCCGACGCCCGAGGGGGGGAGACCCAGTACTTC
>few|TRBJ2-7|TRBD2|TRBV7-9
CASSLALTSGRNEQYF
TGTGCCAGCAGCTTAGCGCTTACTAGCGGGAGGAACGAGCAGTACTTC
>once|TRBJ2-5|-|TRBV7-8
CASSPRVGGQETQYF
TGTGCCAGCAGCCCTAGGGTGGGGGGCCAAGAGACCCAGTACTTC
>-|TRBJ2-5|-|TRBV5-4
CASSRFPGPQETQYF
TGTGCCAGCAGCCGTTTTCCGGGGCCCCAAGAGACCCAGTACTTC
>-|TRBJ1-5|-|TRBV6-6
CASSPVGGHNQPQHF
TGTGCCAGCAGCCCTGTGGGGGGACATAATCAGCCCCAGCATTTT
>-|TRBJ2-2|-|TRBV5-1
CASSLASGLYTGELFF
TGCGCCAGCAGCTTGGCCTCCGGACTATACACCGGGGAGCTGTTTTTT
>-|TRBJ2-5|TRBD2|TRBV6-1
CASSGGRAQETQYF
TGTGCCAGCAGTGGCGGGAGGGCTCAAGAGACCCAGTACTTC
>-|TRBJ2-4|TRBD2|TRBV2
CASGKWGEGKNIQYF
TGTGCCAGCGGGAAGTGGGGGGAGGGCAAAAACATTCAGTACTTC
>once|TRBJ1-2|-|TRBV28
CASSIPGRPNYGYTF
TGTGCCAGCTCGATCCCGGGCCGCCCAAACTATGGCTACACCTTC
>-|TRBJ2-1|-|TRBV6-5
CASSAGPGYNEQFF
TGTGCCAGCAGTGCGGGCCCGGGGTACAATGAGCAGTTCTTC
>-|TRBJ1-3|-|TRBV5-1
CASSLEVGRSGNTIYF
TGCGCCAGCAGCTTGGAGGTAGGGCGCTCTGGAAACACCATATATTTT
>-|TRBJ2-7|-|TRBV27
CASSLGVLREQYF
TGTGCCAGCAGTTTAGGAGTACTCCGCGAGCAGTACTTC
>-|TRBJ2-1|-|TRBV14
CASSQWGLSSYNEQFF
TGTGCCAGCAGCCAATGGGGGCTGAGCTCCTACAATGAGCAGTTCTTC
>-|TRBJ2-3|-|TRBV25-1
CASTGRDTQYF
TGTGCCAGCACGGGGCGGGATACGCAGTATTTT
>-|TRBJ1-1|-|TRBV15
CATSKQGNPEAFF
TGTGCCACCAGCAAACAAGGGAACCCTGAAGCTTTCTTT
>-|TRBJ2-7|-|TRBV5-1
CASSLAVEPPYEQYF
TGCGCCAGCAGCTTGGCCGTGGAACCCCCCTACGAGCAGTACTTC
>-|TRBJ2-7|TRBD2|TRBV5-4
CASSATTGGYEQYF
TGTGCCAGCAGCGCCACGACGGGAGGTTACGAGCAGTACTTC
>-|TRBJ2-5|TRBD2|TRBV15
CATSRGSGRGRETQYF
TGTGCCACCAGCAGAGGTAGCGGGAGGGGTCGGGAGACCCAGTACTTC
>-|TRBJ1-4|-|TRBV27
CASSKSSLPNEKLFF
TGTGCCAGCTCGAAGTCGAGCCTACCCAATGAAAAACTGTTTTTT
>-|TRBJ2-5|-|TRBV7-6
CASRASSQGTQYF
TGTGCCAGCCGTGCTAGCTCGCAGGGGACCCAGTACTTC
>-|TRBJ1-5|-|TRBV2
CASSKDRNSNQPQHF
TGTGCCAGCAGTAAAGACAGGAATAGCAATCAGCCCCAGCATTTT
>-|TRBJ2-2|-|TRBV4-1
CASSPPIWDWDTGELFF
TGCGCCAGCAGCCCCCCGATCTGGGACTGGGACACCGGGGAACTGTTTTTT
>-|TRBJ1-1|-|TRBV7-9
CASSLAWSNTEAFF
TGTGCCAGCAGCTTAGCCTGGAGTAACACTGAAGCTTTCTTT